Reported below is one TCR beta chain. Its antigen is unknown. Data came from immunoSEQ multiplex PCR; TCRdb stores just in-frame clones and leaves some out. The sample shows fewer than 100,000 clones, approximately 84% of them seen only once. The sample comes from a study of T cell responses to AZD1222 COVID-19 vaccine. Overall study results and limits: Repertoires were collected only later (after the peak T cell response had occurred).

Per germline, CDR1 MGHRA and CDR2 YSYEKL. The CDR3 contains 14 residues. The V gene lost 1 base and the J gene lost 5 bases, with 11 bases spanning the gap. Sequenced material: peripheral blood, taken on day 0 of AZD1222 vaccination. This rearrangement joins TRBV4-1 to TRBJ1-2; possibly TRBD1 for D (5 bases). The TCR sequence derives from an adult in good health. CDR3 sequence reads: CASSQGRVSYGYTF. CDR3 coding DNA: TGCGCCAGCAGCCAAGGCAGGGTCTCGTATGGCTACACCTTC.